This is a list of T cell receptor beta chains from one sample in a study of shared clonotypes between healthy human individuals. TCRdb's table, derived via immunoSEQ multiplex PCR, lists solely in-frame clones and lacks some. The sample has over a million clones, around 75% seen once. Sequenced material: memory CD4+ T cells sorted from blood. The receptors shown here come from a young man in good health. CDR3s include the opening cysteine and the closing phenylalanine or tryptophan.

CDR3 | J | length | V
CASSTRGTSNEKLFF | TRBJ1-4 | 15 | TRBV21-1
CASTPRGAGGGKETQYF | TRBJ2-5 | 17 | TRBV7-9
CASRLDRSEETQYF | TRBJ2-5 | 14 | TRBV12-2
CASSAKRPGEQETQYF | TRBJ2-5 | 16 | TRBV28
CASSLTNNQGEAFF | TRBJ1-1 | 14 | TRBV7-8
CASSLLQNSGNTIYF | TRBJ1-3 | 15 | TRBV28
CASSLAPGGSGNTIYF | TRBJ1-3 | 16 | TRBV5-5
CASSVFVEKLFF | TRBJ1-4 | 12 | TRBV2
CASSPGWDTQYF | TRBJ2-3 | 12 | TRBV11-2
CASSEAGQIYGYTF | TRBJ1-2 | 14 | TRBV2
CASSRQGQPNQPQHF | TRBJ1-5 | 15 | TRBV7-9
CASSYRDKSYGYTF | TRBJ1-2 | 14 | TRBV6-5
CASSLPMTSGTGELFF | TRBJ2-2 | 16 | TRBV5-1
CASSQAGGRHEQFF | TRBJ2-1 | 14 | TRBV7-2
CASSPGYGSSANYGYTF | TRBJ1-2 | 17 | TRBV11-2
CAWQGSSYNSPLHF | TRBJ1-6 | 14 | TRBV30
CASSLASGSSYEQYF | TRBJ2-7 | 15 | TRBV11-2
CASSNVLAGNTDTQYF | TRBJ2-3 | 16 | TRBV5-1
CASSESGGRGEQFF | TRBJ2-1 | 14 | TRBV10-2
CASRGGRRGTDTQYF | TRBJ2-3 | 15 | TRBV28
CASSHGLVDEQYF | TRBJ2-7 | 13 | TRBV7-2
CASSLDGGQVQPQHF | TRBJ1-5 | 15 | TRBV5-1
CASSWDRGGNTIYF | TRBJ1-3 | 14 | TRBV5-6
CSVGGGTLNTEAFF | TRBJ1-1 | 14 | TRBV29-1
CASSLADTQYF | TRBJ2-3 | 11 | TRBV23-1
CASTLGGGGATNYGYTF | TRBJ1-2 | 17 | TRBV7-2
CASSNTGTHQPQHF | TRBJ1-5 | 14 | TRBV27
CASSLDTGGAYEKLFF | TRBJ1-4 | 16 | TRBV5-6
CASSIWGNEQFF | TRBJ2-1 | 12 | TRBV19
CASSLAGGYEQYF | TRBJ2-7 | 13 | TRBV7-9
CASSLESGTGGETQYF | TRBJ2-5 | 16 | TRBV5-6
CASRRRARETQYF | TRBJ2-5 | 13 | TRBV6-5
CASSFFGTGPEQYF | TRBJ2-7 | 14 | TRBV5-1
CAISESGGHNSPLHF | TRBJ1-6 | 15 | TRBV10-3